This is a list of T cell receptor beta chains from one sample in a study of blood T cell repertoires in COVID-19. Assay used: immunoSEQ multiplex PCR; TCRdb lists only in-frame clones, some missing. This table holds roughly 140,000 clones, under 90% found once. Sequenced input: peripheral blood. The source of these receptors is a human donor in a cohort sampled during active COVID-19. CDR3s include the opening cysteine and the closing phenylalanine or tryptophan.

J gene: TRBJ2-3
V gene: TRBV27
CDR3 protein: CASSTSGGLSTQYF

J gene: TRBJ2-7
V gene: TRBV20-1
CDR3 protein: CSASGEDGRSSYEQYF

J gene: TRBJ1-6
V gene: TRBV7-9
CDR3 protein: CASSLGQGVEPLHF

J gene: TRBJ1-2
V gene: TRBV19
CDR3 protein: CASRKTGDNYGYTF

J gene: TRBJ2-7
V gene: TRBV11-2
CDR3 protein: CASGRTVGEQYF

J gene: TRBJ2-3
V gene: TRBV6-2/TRBV6-3
CDR3 protein: CASSYFPPLAGEVYTQYF

J gene: TRBJ2-7
V gene: TRBV28
CDR3 protein: CATLTSGGFGEQYF

J gene: TRBJ2-3
V gene: TRBV28
CDR3 protein: CASSLFYERGGSGTDTQYF

J gene: TRBJ2-5
V gene: TRBV25-1
CDR3 protein: CASSAGTSGFQETQYF

J gene: TRBJ2-1
V gene: TRBV3-1/TRBV3-2
CDR3 protein: CASSQDLRNSGGAVF

J gene: TRBJ2-6
V gene: TRBV28
CDR3 protein: CASSLSTGGAFGANVLTF

J gene: TRBJ1-2
V gene: TRBV19
CDR3 protein: CASSIAPTGTLYGYTF

J gene: TRBJ1-2
V gene: TRBV28
CDR3 protein: CASAGNDYGYTF

J gene: TRBJ2-3
V gene: TRBV7-2
CDR3 protein: CASSPEGGGLSTDTQYF

J gene: TRBJ1-1
V gene: TRBV29-1
CDR3 protein: CSVEMTGSNTEAFF

J gene: TRBJ2-3
V gene: TRBV15
CDR3 protein: CATSRATDTQYF

J gene: TRBJ1-6
V gene: TRBV4-1
CDR3 protein: CASSRLDRNISPLHF

J gene: TRBJ1-2
V gene: TRBV6-5
CDR3 protein: CASSYRQGGGYTF

J gene: TRBJ1-6
V gene: TRBV7-8
CDR3 protein: CASSFTQGLDSPLHF

J gene: TRBJ1-1
V gene: TRBV3-1/TRBV3-2
CDR3 protein: CASSLKHRDTEAFF

J gene: TRBJ1-2
V gene: TRBV3-1/TRBV3-2
CDR3 protein: CASSGGYGYTF

J gene: TRBJ1-1
V gene: TRBV29-1
CDR3 protein: CSVEVLNTEAFF

J gene: TRBJ1-2
V gene: TRBV24-1
CDR3 protein: CATSDPSRVGYTF

J gene: TRBJ1-5
V gene: TRBV4-2
CDR3 protein: CASSQDGRQPQHF

J gene: TRBJ2-7
V gene: TRBV5-6
CDR3 protein: CASSLAQGTLYEQYF

J gene: TRBJ1-2
V gene: TRBV6-5
CDR3 protein: CASRRSSNYGYTF

J gene: TRBJ2-6
V gene: TRBV5-4
CDR3 protein: CASSLELAAGANVLTF

J gene: TRBJ2-5
V gene: TRBV29-1
CDR3 protein: CSVGRAGETQYF

J gene: TRBJ1-1
V gene: TRBV20-1
CDR3 protein: CSASRFTEAFF

J gene: TRBJ1-4
V gene: TRBV5-4
CDR3 protein: CASSRGAGNEKLFF

J gene: TRBJ1-2
V gene: TRBV30
CDR3 protein: CACLGLSQNYGYTF

J gene: TRBJ1-6
V gene: TRBV4-3
CDR3 protein: CASSQDIGAPLHF

J gene: TRBJ2-7
V gene: TRBV15
CDR3 protein: CATSVRTSGYEQYF

J gene: TRBJ2-2
V gene: TRBV4-3
CDR3 protein: CASSQEVAGGFSGELFF

J gene: TRBJ1-6
V gene: TRBV12-3/TRBV12-4
CDR3 protein: CASSSTTSPLHF

J gene: TRBJ2-1
V gene: TRBV10-2
CDR3 protein: CASRGGFNGEQFF

J gene: TRBJ2-1
V gene: TRBV7-2
CDR3 protein: CASIMPFGAEQFF

J gene: TRBJ2-3
V gene: TRBV4-1
CDR3 protein: CASSQEFSGVNTDTQYF

J gene: TRBJ2-5
V gene: TRBV2
CDR3 protein: CASSGQGIGTQYF

J gene: TRBJ2-5
V gene: TRBV19
CDR3 protein: CASSTIAGGQETQYF

J gene: TRBJ1-4
V gene: TRBV10-3
CDR3 protein: CAIRRDRGFTNEKLFF

J gene: TRBJ2-4
V gene: TRBV29-1
CDR3 protein: CSVDEGTAIQYF

J gene: TRBJ2-3
V gene: TRBV6-2/TRBV6-3
CDR3 protein: CASSYSRSGGPTDTQYF

J gene: TRBJ2-5
V gene: TRBV9
CDR3 protein: CASSDQDRTKEGTQYF

J gene: TRBJ2-2
V gene: TRBV19
CDR3 protein: CASRGQVLNTGELFF

J gene: TRBJ2-2
V gene: TRBV11-2
CDR3 protein: CASSLQQGLRELFF

J gene: TRBJ1-6
V gene: TRBV7-8
CDR3 protein: CASSLHRAGVHSPLHF

J gene: TRBJ2-2
V gene: TRBV6-5
CDR3 protein: CASISINGNTGELFF

J gene: TRBJ2-7
V gene: TRBV2
CDR3 protein: CASSSLAGVSEQYF

J gene: TRBJ1-2
V gene: TRBV7-8
CDR3 protein: CASSQVSRTGYTF

J gene: TRBJ2-7
V gene: TRBV3-1/TRBV3-2
CDR3 protein: CASSPRFGQGDEQYF

J gene: TRBJ2-4
V gene: TRBV30
CDR3 protein: CAWSSGDGKNIQYF

J gene: TRBJ1-1
V gene: TRBV4-1
CDR3 protein: CASSQQQGAWNTEAFF

J gene: TRBJ2-5
V gene: TRBV5-5
CDR3 protein: CASSTSTSGGWQETQYF

J gene: TRBJ1-1
V gene: TRBV30
CDR3 protein: CALRTGMNTEAFF